These 14 T cell receptor beta chains were sequenced from one sample in a study of cytomegalovirus exposure and HLA in healthy donors (dated by TCRdb to between 2016 and 2019). The method was the immunoSEQ multiplex PCR assay. The multiplex PCR relied on a mix of 60 forward primers for TCR Vbeta segments and 13 reverse primers for TCR Jbeta segments. This is the immuneACCESS table as TCRdb keeps it, with only in-frame sequences that have V and J called. A part of the clones is gone; compared with another copy, unresolved V genes explain less than half, and the rest is unexplained. The sample table records about 150,000 clones; about 85% of these occur just once. The ten largest clonotypes hold 7.5% to 9% of the sample. Sequenced sample: PBMCs. The source is a man aged 25 to 40 in good health and CMV-seropositive.

The chain has TRBV5-1 and TRBJ2-3; weak D call: TRBD1 (6 bases). Germline CDR1 and CDR2: SGHRS and YFSETQ. The CDR3 loop spans 16 amino acids. Trimming took 3 bases from V and 0 from J, leaving 14 bases between them. In DNA form, the CDR3 reads TGCGCCAGCAGCTCGGGTGGACAGACGAGCACAGATACGCAGTATTTT. This gives the protein CASSSGGQTSTDTQYF.

V gene TRBV4-2 combines with J gene TRBJ1-1; 7 bases align to TRBD1. This CDR3 region has 15 residues. Losses at the gene ends were 7 bases for V and 4 bases for J; bases not matched to a gene: 12. Germline V lookup: CDR1 LGHNA, CDR2 YNFKEQ. The CDR3 loop reads CASNLGQGVPTEAFF. The CDR3 DNA follows: TGTGCCAGCAACCTGGGGCAGGGGGTCCCCACTGAAGCTTTCTTT.

The V gene is TRBV5-4, the J gene TRBJ2-6; TRBD1 is a possible D gene (5 bases). The germline V gene encodes CDR1 SGHNT and CDR2 YYREEE (reference sequence). CDR3 length: 15 amino acids. V was clipped by 4 bases and J by 2 bases, with 10 bases between them. CDR3 amino acids: CASSHLGAGANVLTF. In DNA form, the CDR3 reads TGTGCCAGCAGCCACTTAGGGGCTGGGGCCAACGTCCTGACTTTC.

For this clone: The germline gene is not matched at one end of the junction; a read error may be the cause. The gene calls are TRBV28 and TRBJ1-2; tentative D call: TRBD1 (5 bases). CDR1 and CDR2 (germline): MDHEN, SYDVKM. The CDR3 has 15 amino acids. The CDR3, as DNA: TGTGCCAGCAGTTTAGAGTGGGGGGTGAGGGTCGGCTATACCTTC. Its protein product is CASSLEWGVRVGYTF.

The gene calls are TRBV23-1 and TRBJ1-5; D is uncertain. TRBV23-1 is assigned to the ORF class and has an uncertain function. Trimming took 4 bases from V and 7 from J, leaving 11 bases between them. The CDR3 loop spans 13 amino acids. In DNA form, the CDR3 reads TGCGCCAGCAGTCCCCGGAGGCAACAGCCCCAGCATTTT. As protein: CASSPRRQQPQHF.

The CDR3 protein is CASSHGGSAYEQYF. DNA of the CDR3: TGTGCCAGCAGCCATGGAGGATCGGCATACGAGCAGTACTTC. This chain joins TRBV27 and TRBJ2-7; a possible D gene is TRBD2 (5 bases). V was trimmed by 6 bases and J by 4 bases, leaving 16 bases between them. This CDR3 is built from 14 residues. Germline CDR1 and CDR2: MNHEY and SMNVEV (reference sequence).

By share, this clone counts as medium-sized (0.01 to 0.1%). J is TRBJ2-5 and V is TRBV9; tentative D call: TRBD2 (6 bases). This CDR3 contains 16 residues. Germline V gene sequence: CDR1 SGDLS, CDR2 YYNGEE. Trimming removed 0 bases at V and 3 bases at J, with 15 bases between. CDR3 region: CASSVGAMEGKETQYF. The DNA of the CDR3 is TGTGCCAGCAGCGTAGGAGCCATGGAGGGAAAAGAGACCCAGTACTTC.

The rearrangement joins TRBV11-3 to TRBJ2-1, with D possibly being TRBD2 (5 bases). The germline V gene encodes CDR1 SGHNT and CDR2 YENEEA. The V gene lost 2 bases and the J gene lost 5 bases, with 7 bases spanning the gap. The CDR3 length is 13 residues. CDR3 sequence (DNA): TGTGCCAGCAGCTTAAACGGGGACAATGAGCAGTTCTTC. This sequence encodes CASSLNGDNEQFF.

This clone showed up just once. V gene TRBV6-1 combines with J gene TRBJ2-3; 9 nucleotides match TRBD2. CDR3 size: 16 residues. Unmatched junction bases numbered 4, after V lost 3 bases and J lost 0 bases. CDR1 is MNHNS and CDR2 is SASEGT in the germline V gene. CDR3 DNA sequence: TGTGCCAGCAGTGAGTTGCGGGGGGGGAGCACAGATACGCAGTATTTT. Its protein is CASSELRGGSTDTQYF.

The chain links TRBV9 to TRBJ1-2, with D perhaps matching TRBD1 (5 bases). The CDR3 length is 15 residues. Germline lookup yields CDR1 SGDLS and CDR2 YYNGEE. Trimming removed 0 bases from V and 3 bases from J, with 12 bases in between. CDR3 in amino acids: CASSVEPAGDYGYTF. CDR3 bases: TGTGCCAGCAGCGTAGAGCCGGCGGGGGACTATGGCTACACCTTC. The entire variable domain, with the rest obtained from reference TRBV9 and TRBJ1-2, is as follows: DSGVTQTPKHLITATGQRVTLRCSPRSGDLSVYWYQQSLDQGLQFLIQYYNGEERAKGNILERFSAQQFPDLHSELNLSSLELGDSALYFCASSVEPAGDYGYTFGSGTRLTVV.

The V and J genes are TRBV5-1 and TRBJ2-3; 9 positions agree with TRBD2. The CDR3 runs 17 residues. Germline CDR1 reads SGHRS; CDR2 reads YFSETQ. Trimming cost V 4 bases and J 4 bases; bases outside gene matches: 13. The CDR3 DNA follows: TGCGCCAGCAGCCCCCGTGGTAGCGGGAGACAATCAGATACGCAGTATTTT. Its translation is CASSPRGSGRQSDTQYF.

The J gene is TRBJ2-3, the V gene TRBV15; 9 bases are shared with TRBD1. Germline assignment: CDR1 LNHNV and CDR2 YYDKDF (reference sequence). Trimming cost V 3 bases and J 7 bases; bases outside gene matches: 2. This CDR3 has 13 amino acids. The CDR3 bases are TGTGCCACCAGCAGGGACAGGGGTCATACGCAGTATTTT. Its translation is CATSRDRGHTQYF.

The chain links TRBV28 to TRBJ2-5; 11 bases align to TRBD2. The CDR3 length is 17 residues. Germline V CDR1 and CDR2: MDHEN, SYDVKM. V gave up 8 bases and J gave up 5 bases; unmatched junction bases: 16. The CDR3 loop is CASLQGTSGSLGETQYF. The CDR3 DNA follows: TGTGCCAGCCTCCAGGGGACTAGCGGCTCCTTGGGGGAGACCCAGTACTTC.

V gene TRBV5-1 combines with J gene TRBJ1-1; perhaps TRBD1 as D (6 bases). The CDR3 sequence is 17 residues long. Germline CDR1 SGHRS, CDR2 YFSETQ. V lost 3 bases and J lost 3, with 21 bases in between. CDR3 DNA: TGCGCCAGCAGCTCTTTCCATCGGACAGAAAAAGACACTGAAGCTTTCTTT. Amino acids: CASSSFHRTEKDTEAFF.